The 30 T cell receptor beta chains below come from one sample, sequenced in a study of T cell responses to AZD1222 COVID-19 vaccine. Assay used: immunoSEQ multiplex PCR; TCRdb lists only in-frame clones, some missing. Among roughly 160,000 clones, less than 95% were seen once, and the ten largest hold around 0.66%. Sequenced here: peripheral blood, sampled on day 0 of AZD1222 vaccination. The source is an adult in good health.

The rearrangement links TRBV5-5 to TRBJ1-1; D may be TRBD1 (5 bases). V lost 5 bases and J lost 9, with 17 bases in between. The CDR3 covers 13 residues. Germline loops: CDR1 SGHKS, CDR2 YYEKEE (reference sequence). This CDR3 is CASSGLQGAKAFF. CDR3 DNA sequence: TGTGCCAGCAGTGGACTCCAGGGTGCGAAAGCTTTCTTT.

V usage is TRBV5-1 and J usage is TRBJ1-6; D remains ambiguous. Germline CDR1 reads SGHRS; CDR2 reads YFSETQ. V was shortened by 4 bases and J by 5 bases, with 13 bases between the two germline ends. The length of the CDR3 is 15 residues. DNA of the CDR3: TGCGCCAGCAGCCCCGCCAGCGGCAATAATTCACCCCTCCACTTT. Protein product: CASSPASGNNSPLHF. The full variable domain, rest sourced from reference TRBV5-1 and TRBJ1-6, is KAGVTQTPRYLIKTRGQQVTLSCSPISGHRSVSWYQQTPGQGLQFLFEYFSETQRNKGNFPGRFSGRQFSNSRSEMNVSTLELGDSALYLCASSPASGNNSPLHFGNGTRLTVT.

The chain uses TRBV2 and TRBJ2-7; D is uncertain. The CDR3 has 16 amino acids. V lost 8 bases, J lost 0 bases, and 20 bases lay in between. Looked up from germline, CDR1 is SNHLY and CDR2 is FYNNEI. The CDR3: CASVVSNALSSYEQYF. CDR3 DNA: TGTGCCAGCGTGGTCAGTAACGCCTTAAGCTCCTACGAGCAGTACTTC.

The chain is built from TRBV19 and TRBJ2-1; 15 bases agree with TRBD2. J lost 6 bases, V lost 1 base, and 10 bases had no gene match. The CDR3 has 19 residues. Germline values: CDR1 LNHDA, CDR2 SQIVND (reference sequence). The CDR3 DNA reads as TGTGCCAGTAGTATAGGGGACGGACTAGCGGGAGGGCGTCCCAATGAGCAGTTCTTC. Translated, it gives CASSIGDGLAGGRPNEQFF. Supplemented by reference TRBV19 and TRBJ2-1, the full variable domain reads DGGITQSPKYLFRKEGQNVTLSCEQNLNHDAMYWYRQDPGQGLRLIYYSQIVNDFQKGDIAEGYSVSREKKESFPLTVTSAQKNPTAFYLCASSIGDGLAGGRPNEQFFGPGTRLTVL.

In this sample, this clone turned up once. The genes are TRBV19 and TRBJ2-1; TRBD1 matches at 8 bases. CDR3 size: 13 residues. V shed 7 bases, J shed 8 bases, and the junction held 7 bases outside the gene matches. Germline V gene data show CDR1 as LNHDA and CDR2 as SQIVND (reference sequence). CDR3 nucleotide sequence: TGTGCCAGTAATACGGCAGGGGGCCATGAGCAGTTCTTC. Translation gives CASNTAGGHEQFF.

The chain couples TRBV30 to TRBJ2-2, with D possibly being TRBD1 (6 bases). Trimming cost V 5 bases and J 8 bases, with 15 bases left between them. CDR3 length: 13 residues. Germline assignment: CDR1 GTSNPN and CDR2 SVGIG (reference sequence). For the CDR3, the DNA is TGTGCCTGGGACCCACCAGGGGAAGGGGAGCTGTTTTTT. Translated, it gives CAWDPPGEGELFF.

The V and J genes are TRBV5-1 and TRBJ2-1; 12 bases map to TRBD2. Germline CDR1 and CDR2: SGHRS and YFSETQ. V lost 5 bases, J lost 6 bases, and 0 bases stayed unmatched. This CDR3 is 13 amino acids long. This CDR3 reads CASRLAGGNEQFF. The CDR3 DNA sequence: TGCGCCAGCAGACTAGCGGGAGGCAATGAGCAGTTCTTC.

This chain uses TRBV5-1 with TRBJ1-4; D is perhaps TRBD1 (5 bases). Germline loops: CDR1 SGHRS, CDR2 YFSETQ. The length of the CDR3 is 15 residues. V gave up 2 bases and J gave up 5 bases, with 13 bases separating them. Here the CDR3 reads CASSFRGGENEKLFF. Written as DNA, the CDR3 is TGCGCCAGCAGCTTTCGGGGGGGAGAGAATGAAAAACTGTTTTTT.

The CDR3 nucleotides read TGTGCCAGCAGCCAAGGTCGGAACACTGAAGCTTTCTTT. Its protein is CASSQGRNTEAFF. The rearrangement uses TRBV3-1 (or the pseudogene TRBV3-2) and TRBJ1-1; no clear D. The CDR3 totals 13 residues. V gave up 1 base and J gave up 1 base, with 4 bases separating them. The germline V gene has CDR1 LGHDT and CDR2 YNNKEL (reference sequence).

The chain is built from TRBV10-1 and TRBJ2-7, with 10 positions matching TRBD2. There are 14 residues in the CDR3. Germline CDR1 and CDR2: WNHNN and SYGVQD (reference sequence). V was clipped by 10 bases and J by 3 bases; unmatched bases: 9. The CDR3 spells CATNPGTSVYEQYF. CDR3 DNA sequence: TGCGCCACCAACCCCGGGACTAGCGTCTACGAGCAGTACTTC.

This chain connects TRBV6-1 to TRBJ2-1; either TRBD1 or TRBD2 may supply D (5 bases each). V was clipped by 0 bases and J by 4 bases, with 13 bases between them. CDR3 length equals 16 residues. CDR1 is MNHNS and CDR2 is SASEGT in the germline V gene. The CDR3 protein is CASSEAVGEWYNEQFF. CDR3 coding DNA: TGTGCCAGCAGTGAAGCGGTGGGGGAGTGGTACAATGAGCAGTTCTTC.

The chain uses TRBV4-1 and TRBJ2-5; D not resolved. This CDR3 is 15 amino acids long. Germline V gene sequence: CDR1 MGHRA, CDR2 YSYEKL. Deletions cut 0 bases from V and 5 bases from J, with 13 bases between. CDR3 region: CASSQDSGVVETQYF. Here the CDR3 DNA reads TGCGCCAGCAGCCAAGATTCAGGAGTGGTGGAGACCCAGTACTTC.

The rearrangement joins TRBV15 to TRBJ2-6; D is undetermined. V was clipped by 4 bases and J by 2 bases, with 15 bases between them. The CDR3 sequence is 17 residues long. CDR1 is LNHNV, CDR2 YYDKDF, per germline (reference sequence). CDR3 loop: CATSKGITAPGANVLTF. The CDR3 nucleotides read TGTGCCACCAGCAAAGGAATAACCGCCCCTGGGGCCAACGTCCTGACTTTC.

The rearrangement uses TRBV5-1 and TRBJ2-7, with 7 bases fitting TRBD2. CDR3 size: 16 residues. The ends lost 0 bases at V and 2 bases at J; junction bases unmatched: 8. The germline V gene has CDR1 SGHRS and CDR2 YFSETQ. Here the CDR3 DNA reads TGCGCCAGCAGCTTGGATCCTAGCGGTGTTACCTACGAGCAGTACTTC. This translates into CASSLDPSGVTYEQYF.

The V call is TRBV14, the J call TRBJ2-7; TRBD1 might be the D (5 bases). Germline V CDR1 and CDR2: SGHDN, FVKESK. V gave up 0 bases and J gave up 3 bases, with 18 bases separating them. CDR3 size: 17 residues. CDR3 sequence: CASSQDLGWGPIYEQYF. The CDR3 DNA follows: TGTGCCAGCAGCCAAGACCTCGGTTGGGGCCCGATCTACGAGCAGTACTTC.

This chain links TRBV4-2 with TRBJ2-2; no clear D. The CDR3 has 15 amino acids. V lost 4 bases and J lost 8, with 17 bases in between. CDR1 is LGHNA and CDR2 is YNFKEQ in the germline V gene. CDR3 in DNA: TGTGCCAGCAGCCCCCCGTCCAGAGGTAGGGGGGAGCTGTTTTTT. Translated, it gives CASSPPSRGRGELFF.

V usage is TRBV6-5 and J usage is TRBJ1-5, with TRBD1 as a possible D gene (5 bases). CDR1 and CDR2 from the germline V gene are MNHEY and SVGAGI. V gave up 6 bases and J gave up 2 bases, with 14 bases separating them. This CDR3 contains 15 residues. The CDR3 spells CASSSGGVGNQPQHF. The CDR3, as DNA: TGTGCCAGCAGCTCGGGGGGAGTCGGCAATCAGCCCCAGCATTTT.

The chain carries TRBV5-8 and TRBJ1-5; D call uncertain. Trimming left V 1 base short and J 5 bases short, with 10 bases between. CDR1 is SGHTS and CDR2 is YDEGEE in the germline V gene. This CDR3 region has 14 residues. Here the CDR3 reads CASSLWSRDQPQHF. Written as DNA, the CDR3 is TGTGCCAGCAGCTTGTGGAGTCGGGATCAGCCCCAGCATTTT.

As regards this clone: At one end, the junction sequence differs from germline, possibly due to a read error. The chain carries TRBV7-9 and TRBJ2-7; D is possibly TRBD1 or TRBD2 (5 bases each). Germline CDR1 and CDR2: SEHNR and FQNEAQ (reference sequence). The CDR3 consists of 12 residues. The CDR3: CASSLEGPTWNF. In DNA form, the CDR3 reads TGTGCCAGCAGCCTAGAGGGACCCACCTGGAACTTC.

Points on this clone: The junction and the germline gene differ at one end; a read error may be behind it. J is TRBJ1-2 and V is TRBV5-1; TRBD1 might be the D (5 bases). CDR1 and CDR2 (germline): SGHRS, YFSETQ. The CDR3 is 10 amino acids. This chain's CDR3 is CASSRDGLNF. The CDR3 DNA reads as TGCGCCAGCAGCAGGGACGGGTTGAACTTC.

The gene calls are TRBV12-3 or TRBV12-4 and TRBJ2-1; 8 nucleotides align to TRBD2. V trimming: 5 bases; J trimming: 10 bases; junction bases outside the gene matches: 7. The CDR3 has 13 residues. CDR3 nucleotide sequence: TGTGCCAGCAGTAGCTCGGGAGGGTCGGAGCAGTTCTTC. Protein sequence: CASSSSGGSEQFF.

The gene calls are TRBV9 and TRBJ1-1; D is possibly TRBD1 (6 bases). Germline V gene data show CDR1 as SGDLS and CDR2 as YYNGEE. Deletions cut 3 bases from V and 1 base from J, with 19 bases between. There are 17 residues in the CDR3. The CDR3: CASSGEFQGQGNTEAFF. The CDR3, as DNA: TGTGCCAGCAGCGGAGAATTCCAGGGGCAGGGGAACACTGAAGCTTTCTTT.

This chain uses TRBV5-1 with TRBJ2-1; D possibly corresponds to TRBD2 (5 bases). CDR1 SGHRS and CDR2 YFSETQ come from the germline V gene. CDR3 length: 13 amino acids. V was shortened by 4 bases and J by 6 bases, with 11 bases between the two germline ends. The CDR3 nucleotides are TGCGCCAGCAGCCGCATAGCGAGCAATGAGCAGTTCTTC. Amino acids: CASSRIASNEQFF.

The chain recombines TRBV5-1 with TRBJ1-6; D uncertain. The CDR3 is made up of 14 amino acids. Germline CDR1 reads SGHRS; CDR2 reads YFSETQ. V dropped 0 bases and J dropped 5 bases, with 6 bases sitting between them. The CDR3 loop reads CASSLDGNNSPLHF. The CDR3 bases are TGCGCCAGCAGCTTGGACGGAAATAATTCACCCCTCCACTTT.

V gene TRBV6-1 combines with J gene TRBJ1-2; D is undetermined. The CDR3 covers 13 residues. Looked up from germline, CDR1 is MNHNS and CDR2 is SASEGT. Deletions cut 3 bases from V and 7 bases from J, with 12 bases between. This chain's CDR3 is CASSELFSLGYTF. Here the CDR3 DNA reads TGTGCCAGCAGTGAGCTTTTCTCCCTTGGCTACACCTTC.

This chain joins TRBV6-1 and TRBJ1-2; 10 bases agree with TRBD1. Germline-derived CDR1 and CDR2 are MNHNS and SASEGT. The V and J ends lost 4 bases and 2 bases, in that order; junction bases with no gene match: 7. The CDR3 is 16 amino acids. CDR3 sequence reads: CASSALGQGSNYGYTF. For the CDR3, the DNA is TGTGCCAGCAGTGCTTTGGGACAGGGGTCAAACTATGGCTACACCTTC.

Of note for this clone: The sample holds other DNA sequences that translate to the same CDR3. The chain links TRBV3-1 (or the pseudogene TRBV3-2) to TRBJ1-5; 7 bases align to TRBD1. With 0 bases clipped from V and 7 bases from J, the junction kept 6 bases outside the gene matches. The CDR3 has 15 residues. Germline V lookup: CDR1 LGHDT, CDR2 YNNKEL (reference sequence). CDR3 protein: CASSQDGGGSQPQHF. DNA for the CDR3: TGTGCCAGCAGCCAAGATGGAGGGGGCAGCCAGCCCCAGCATTTT.

The V call is TRBV3-1 (or the pseudogene TRBV3-2), the J call TRBJ1-6; no clear D gene. V lost 0 bases to trimming and J lost 8 bases, with 5 bases between them. CDR3 length equals 13 residues. CDR1 and CDR2 from the germline V gene are LGHDT and YNNKEL (reference sequence). CDR3 residues: CASSQEEDSPLHF. The CDR3 region has the DNA TGTGCCAGCAGCCAAGAAGAGGATTCACCCCTCCACTTT.

This sequence joins TRBV5-1 and TRBJ1-2; D ambiguous. This CDR3 contains 14 residues. Germline-derived CDR1 and CDR2 are SGHRS and YFSETQ. V gave up 0 bases and J gave up 7 bases, with 13 bases separating them. The CDR3 sequence: CASSLGTGVAGYTF. In nucleotides, the CDR3 is TGCGCCAGCAGCTTGGGGACTGGGGTGGCTGGCTACACCTTC.

V is TRBV4-1 and J is TRBJ2-4; 15 bases align to TRBD2. Trimming at V came to 6 bases and at J to 0 bases, leaving 6 bases not matched to a gene. Per germline, CDR1 MGHRA and CDR2 YSYEKL. The CDR3 loop spans 18 amino acids. CDR3 loop: CASRAGLAGGPAKNIQYF. The CDR3 DNA reads as TGCGCCAGCAGGGCCGGACTAGCGGGAGGGCCAGCCAAAAACATTCAGTACTTC.